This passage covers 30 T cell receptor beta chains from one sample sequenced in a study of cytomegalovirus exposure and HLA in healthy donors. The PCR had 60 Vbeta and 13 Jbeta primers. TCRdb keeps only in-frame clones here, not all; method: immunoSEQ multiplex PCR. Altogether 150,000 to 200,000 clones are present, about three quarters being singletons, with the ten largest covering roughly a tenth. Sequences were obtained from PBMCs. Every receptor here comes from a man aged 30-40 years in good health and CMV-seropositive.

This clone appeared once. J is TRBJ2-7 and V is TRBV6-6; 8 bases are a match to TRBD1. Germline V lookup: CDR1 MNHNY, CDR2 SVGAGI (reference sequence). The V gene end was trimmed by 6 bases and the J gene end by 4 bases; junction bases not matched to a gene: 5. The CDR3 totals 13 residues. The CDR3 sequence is CASSRQGFYEQYF. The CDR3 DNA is TGTGCCAGCAGCCGACAGGGGTTTTACGAGCAGTACTTC.

The CDR3 DNA reads TGTGCCTGGAGTGTACGGAACATTCAGTACTTC. It translates to CAWSVRNIQYF. The rearrangement joins TRBV30 to TRBJ2-4; D remains ambiguous. This CDR3 has 11 residues. Trimming stripped 0 bases from V and 7 bases from J, with 4 bases between. The V gene's germline CDR1 is GTSNPN and CDR2 SVGIG (reference sequence). Using reference TRBV30 and TRBJ2-4 for the parts outside the CDR3, the full variable domain is SQTIHQWPATLVQPVGSPLSLECTVEGTSNPNLYWYRQAAGRGLQLLFYSVGIGQISSEVPQNLSASRPQDRQFILSSKKLLLSDSGFYLCAWSVRNIQYFGAGTRLSVL.

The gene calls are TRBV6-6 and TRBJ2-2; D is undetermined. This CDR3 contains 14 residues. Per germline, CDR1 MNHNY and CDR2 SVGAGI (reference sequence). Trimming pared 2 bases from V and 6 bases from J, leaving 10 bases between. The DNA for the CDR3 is TGTGCCAGCAGTTACCTGCTAGGCGCCGGGGAGCTGTTTTTT. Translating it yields CASSYLLGAGELFF.

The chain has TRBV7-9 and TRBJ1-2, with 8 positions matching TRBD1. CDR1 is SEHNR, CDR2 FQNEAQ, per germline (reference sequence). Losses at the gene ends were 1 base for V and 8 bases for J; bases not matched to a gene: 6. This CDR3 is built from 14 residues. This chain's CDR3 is CASSLVQGASGYTF. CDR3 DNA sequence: TGTGCCAGCAGCTTAGTTCAGGGGGCAAGCGGCTACACCTTC.

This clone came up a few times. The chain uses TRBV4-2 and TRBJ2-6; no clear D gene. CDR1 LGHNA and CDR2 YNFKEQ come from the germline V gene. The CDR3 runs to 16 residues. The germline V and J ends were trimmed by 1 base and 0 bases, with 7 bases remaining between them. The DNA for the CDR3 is TGTGCCAGCAGCCAAGGTGCAGACTCTGGGGCCAACGTCCTGACTTTC. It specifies CASSQGADSGANVLTF.

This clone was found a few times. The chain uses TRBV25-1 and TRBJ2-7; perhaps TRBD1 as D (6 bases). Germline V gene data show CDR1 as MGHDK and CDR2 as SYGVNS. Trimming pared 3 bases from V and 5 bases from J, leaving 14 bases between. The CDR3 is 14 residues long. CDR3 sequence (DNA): TGTGCCAGCAGTGACAGGGGCGAAGTCGACGAGCAGTACTTC. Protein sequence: CASSDRGEVDEQYF.

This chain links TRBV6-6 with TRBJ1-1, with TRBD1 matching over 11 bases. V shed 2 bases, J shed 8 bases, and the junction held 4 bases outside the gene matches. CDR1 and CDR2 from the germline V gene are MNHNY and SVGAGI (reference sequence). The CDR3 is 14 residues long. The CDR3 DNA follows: TGTGCCAGCAGTTACCAACGGACAGGGGGCGAAGCTTTCTTT. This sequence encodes CASSYQRTGGEAFF.

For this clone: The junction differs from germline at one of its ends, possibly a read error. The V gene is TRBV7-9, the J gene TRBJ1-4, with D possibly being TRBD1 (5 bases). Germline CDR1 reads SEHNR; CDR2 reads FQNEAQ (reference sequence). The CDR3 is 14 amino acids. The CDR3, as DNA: TGTGCCGGCAGCGGGGAGGGGCTCAGGGAAAAACTGTTTTTT. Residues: CAGSGEGLREKLFF.

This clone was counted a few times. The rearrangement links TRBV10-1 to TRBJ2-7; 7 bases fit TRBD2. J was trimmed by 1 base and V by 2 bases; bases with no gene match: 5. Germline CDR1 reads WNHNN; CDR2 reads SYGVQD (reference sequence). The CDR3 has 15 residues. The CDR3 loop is CASSEREAGSYEQYF. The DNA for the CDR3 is TGCGCCAGCAGTGAGAGAGAAGCGGGATCCTACGAGCAGTACTTC.

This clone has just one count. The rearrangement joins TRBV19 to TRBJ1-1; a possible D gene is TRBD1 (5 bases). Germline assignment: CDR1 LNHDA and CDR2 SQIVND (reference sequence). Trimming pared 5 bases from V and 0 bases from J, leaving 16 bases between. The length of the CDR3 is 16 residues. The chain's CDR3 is CASSPWGRSMNTEAFF. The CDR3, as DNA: TGTGCCAGTAGTCCCTGGGGCCGGTCGATGAACACTGAAGCTTTCTTT.

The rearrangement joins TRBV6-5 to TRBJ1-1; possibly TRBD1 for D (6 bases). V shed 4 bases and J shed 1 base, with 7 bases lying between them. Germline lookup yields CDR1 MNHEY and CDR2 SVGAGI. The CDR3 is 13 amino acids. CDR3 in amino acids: CASSLDRNTEAFF. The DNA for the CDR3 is TGTGCCAGCAGTTTGGACAGGAACACTGAAGCTTTCTTT.

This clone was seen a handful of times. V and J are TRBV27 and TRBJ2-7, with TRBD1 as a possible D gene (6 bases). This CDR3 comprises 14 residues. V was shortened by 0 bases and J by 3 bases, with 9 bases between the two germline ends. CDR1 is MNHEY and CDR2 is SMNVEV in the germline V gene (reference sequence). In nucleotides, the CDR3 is TGTGCCAGCAGTTTATCCGGGACACACTACGAGCAGTACTTC. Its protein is CASSLSGTHYEQYF.

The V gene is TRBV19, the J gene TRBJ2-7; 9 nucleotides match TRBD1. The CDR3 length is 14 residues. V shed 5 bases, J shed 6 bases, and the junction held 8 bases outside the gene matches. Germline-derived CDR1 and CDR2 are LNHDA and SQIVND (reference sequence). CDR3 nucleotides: TGTGCCAGTAGTCTCGGGACAGGGAGAGGCGAGCAGTACTTC. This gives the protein CASSLGTGRGEQYF.

The CDR3 nucleotides read TGTGCCAGCAGCCTAAGGGACAGCCACCAAGAGACCCAGTACTTC. It specifies CASSLRDSHQETQYF. J is TRBJ2-5 and V is TRBV7-9, with 7 bases identical to TRBD1. Germline CDR1 reads SEHNR; CDR2 reads FQNEAQ (reference sequence). With 5 bases clipped from V and 0 bases from J, the junction kept 6 bases outside the gene matches. The CDR3 spans 15 residues.

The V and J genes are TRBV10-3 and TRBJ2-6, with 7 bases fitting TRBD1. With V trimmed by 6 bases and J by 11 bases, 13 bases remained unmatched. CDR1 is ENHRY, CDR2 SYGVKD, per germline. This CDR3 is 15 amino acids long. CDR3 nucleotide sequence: TGTGCCATCAGAGACAGGGTCGGAGAAGTCCACGTCCTGACTTTC. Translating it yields CAIRDRVGEVHVLTF.

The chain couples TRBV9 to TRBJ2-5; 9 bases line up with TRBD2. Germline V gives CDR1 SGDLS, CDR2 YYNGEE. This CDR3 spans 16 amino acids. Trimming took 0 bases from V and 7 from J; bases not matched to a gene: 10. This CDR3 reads CASSVGAGGPGATQYF. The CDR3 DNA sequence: TGTGCCAGCAGCGTAGGGGCGGGAGGGCCGGGGGCGACCCAGTACTTC.

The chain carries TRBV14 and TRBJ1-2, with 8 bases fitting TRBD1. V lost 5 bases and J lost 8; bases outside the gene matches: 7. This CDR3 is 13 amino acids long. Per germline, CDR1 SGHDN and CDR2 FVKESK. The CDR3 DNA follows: TGTGCCAGCAGCTCACTGACAGGGGACGGCTACACCTTC. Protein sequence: CASSSLTGDGYTF.

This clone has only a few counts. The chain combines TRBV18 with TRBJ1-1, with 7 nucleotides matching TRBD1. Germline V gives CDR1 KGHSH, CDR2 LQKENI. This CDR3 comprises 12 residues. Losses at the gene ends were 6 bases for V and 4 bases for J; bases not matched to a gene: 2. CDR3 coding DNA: TGTGCCAGCTCCGGACAGGCCACTGAAGCTTTCTTT. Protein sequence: CASSGQATEAFF.

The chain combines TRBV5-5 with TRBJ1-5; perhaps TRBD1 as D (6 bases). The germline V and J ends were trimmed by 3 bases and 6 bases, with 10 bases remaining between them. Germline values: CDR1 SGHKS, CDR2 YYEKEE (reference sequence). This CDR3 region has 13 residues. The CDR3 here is CASSSQGSQPQHF. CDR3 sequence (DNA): TGTGCCAGCAGCTCGCAGGGGAGTCAGCCCCAGCATTTT.

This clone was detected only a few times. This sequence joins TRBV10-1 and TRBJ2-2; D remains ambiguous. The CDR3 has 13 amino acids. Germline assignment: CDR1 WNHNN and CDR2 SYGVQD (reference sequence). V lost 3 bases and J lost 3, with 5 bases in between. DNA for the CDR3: TGCGCCAGCAGTGATCCCTACACCGGGGAGCTGTTTTTT. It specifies CASSDPYTGELFF.

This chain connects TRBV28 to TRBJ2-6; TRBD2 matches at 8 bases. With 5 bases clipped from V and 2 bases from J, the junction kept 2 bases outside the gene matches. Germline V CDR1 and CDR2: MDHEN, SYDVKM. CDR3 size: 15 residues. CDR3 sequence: CASSPGGAGANVLTF. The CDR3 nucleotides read TGTGCCAGCAGTCCCGGGGGGGCTGGGGCCAACGTCCTGACTTTC. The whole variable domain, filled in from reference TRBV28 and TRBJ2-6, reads DVKVTQSSRYLVKRTGEKVFLECVQDMDHENMFWYRQDPGLGLRLIYFSYDVKMKEKGDIPEGYSVSREKKERFSLILESASTNQTSMYLCASSPGGAGANVLTFGAGSRLTVL.

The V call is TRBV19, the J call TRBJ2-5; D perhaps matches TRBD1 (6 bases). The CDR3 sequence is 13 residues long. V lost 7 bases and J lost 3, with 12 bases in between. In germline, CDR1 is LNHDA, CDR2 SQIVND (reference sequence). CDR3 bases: TGTGCCAGTAAAAGAAACAGGGAAGAGACCCAGTACTTC. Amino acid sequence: CASKRNREETQYF.

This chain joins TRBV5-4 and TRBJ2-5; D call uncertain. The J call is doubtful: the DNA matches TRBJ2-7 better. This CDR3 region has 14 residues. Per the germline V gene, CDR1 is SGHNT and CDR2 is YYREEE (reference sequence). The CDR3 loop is CASSDLVVSYEQYF. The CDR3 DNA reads TGTGCCAGCAGCGATCTTGTTGTTTCCTACGAGCAGTACTTC.

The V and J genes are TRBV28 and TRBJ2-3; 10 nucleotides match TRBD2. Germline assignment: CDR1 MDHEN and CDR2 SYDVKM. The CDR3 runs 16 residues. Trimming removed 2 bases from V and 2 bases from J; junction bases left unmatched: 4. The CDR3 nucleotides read TGTGCCAGCAGTTTAGGGGGACTAGCGTACACAGATACGCAGTATTTT. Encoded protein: CASSLGGLAYTDTQYF.

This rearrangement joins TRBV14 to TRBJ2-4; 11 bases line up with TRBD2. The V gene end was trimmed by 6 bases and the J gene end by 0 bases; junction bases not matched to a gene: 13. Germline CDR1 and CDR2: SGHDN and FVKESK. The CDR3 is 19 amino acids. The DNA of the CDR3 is TGTGCCAGCAGGTCCCCCGGGACTAGCGGCGACCTAGCCAAAAACATTCAGTACTTC. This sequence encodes CASRSPGTSGDLAKNIQYF.

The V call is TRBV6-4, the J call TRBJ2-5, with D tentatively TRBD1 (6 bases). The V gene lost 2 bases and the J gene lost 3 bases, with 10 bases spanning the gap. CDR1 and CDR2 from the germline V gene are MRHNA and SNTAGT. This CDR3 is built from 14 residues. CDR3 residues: CASSDPAGEETQYF. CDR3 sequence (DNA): TGTGCCAGCAGTGACCCGGCAGGGGAAGAGACCCAGTACTTC.

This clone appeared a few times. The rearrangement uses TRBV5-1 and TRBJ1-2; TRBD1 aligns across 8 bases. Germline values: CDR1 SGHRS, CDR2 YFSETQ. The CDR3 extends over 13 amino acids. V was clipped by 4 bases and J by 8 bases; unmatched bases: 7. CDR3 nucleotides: TGCGCCAGCAGCGTACAGGGGGGTGACGGCTACACCTTC. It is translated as CASSVQGGDGYTF.

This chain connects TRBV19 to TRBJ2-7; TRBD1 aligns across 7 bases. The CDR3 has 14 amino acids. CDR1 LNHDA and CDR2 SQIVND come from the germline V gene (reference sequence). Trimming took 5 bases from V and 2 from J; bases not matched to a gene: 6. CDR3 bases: TGTGCCAGTAGTCCAACCGGGACAGCCTACGAGCAGTACTTC. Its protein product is CASSPTGTAYEQYF.

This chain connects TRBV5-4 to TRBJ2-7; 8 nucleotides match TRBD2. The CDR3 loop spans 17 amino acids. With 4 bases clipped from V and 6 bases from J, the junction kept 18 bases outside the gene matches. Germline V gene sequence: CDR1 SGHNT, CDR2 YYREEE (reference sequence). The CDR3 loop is CASSPLGVAGGHGEQYF. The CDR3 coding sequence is TGTGCCAGCAGCCCCCTTGGGGTGGCGGGAGGTCATGGCGAGCAGTACTTC.

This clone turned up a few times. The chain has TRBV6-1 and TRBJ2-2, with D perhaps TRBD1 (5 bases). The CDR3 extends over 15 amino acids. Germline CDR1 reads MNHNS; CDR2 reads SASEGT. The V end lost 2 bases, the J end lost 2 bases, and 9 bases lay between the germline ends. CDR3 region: CASSEQTDNTGELFF. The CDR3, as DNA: TGTGCCAGCAGTGAACAGACAGATAACACCGGGGAGCTGTTTTTT.